This T cell receptor beta chain appears in the sequencing data of a study of blood T cells in healthy people across ages. This clonotype has just a few counts. About 10 milliliters of peripheral blood were drawn from each donor into EDTA-treated tubes. Samples each had at least 5.5 micrograms of total RNA extracted. Germline CDR1 reads MDHEN; CDR2 reads SYDVKM. J gave up 5 bases and V 3 bases, and 4 bases lay outside the gene matches. The CDR3 spans 14 residues. Through a sample-barcoded 5' primer and a J-beta primer mix, a second PCR was run for 7 to 11 cycles. Every molecule of cDNA carried a tag from a template-switch adaptor with 12 random nucleotides. Each CDR3 protein gets one entry after TCRdb re-called the 5' RACE reads with MiXCR. The table shows approximately 780,000 distinct CDR3 sequences, with roughly 26% occurring only once. This sample was also put to use in a study of T cells of mothers and their children. According to that study: Three healthy Caucasian mothers served as donors, and their six children did as well.

The rearrangement uses TRBV28 and TRBJ2-5; 9 bases agree with TRBD2. Sequences were obtained from blood. This receptor was taken from a boy younger than 18 in good health. CDR3 amino acids: CASSLRGGHETQYF. The CDR3 nucleotides read TGTGCCAGCAGTTTGCGGGGGGGCCATGAGACCCAGTACTTC.